This T cell receptor (beta chain) was recovered during a study of T cells in Graves' hyperthyroidism and ophthalmopathy. Using RNA transcripts as the source, TCR beta CDR3 regions were amplified. Primed by the HTBI set, a first-round RT-PCR was run on the TCR CDR3. TCRdb analysed the multiplex PCR reads with MiXCR anew, one entry per CDR3 protein. The table records 450,000 to 650,000 distinct CDR3 sequences, over 12% of them present only once. The length of the CDR3 is 18 residues. Losses at the gene ends were 3 bases for V and 2 bases for J; bases not matched to a gene: 10. Germline-derived CDR1 and CDR2 are KGHSH and LQKENI.

Sequencing was performed on blood. V and J are TRBV18 and TRBJ2-6; 7 bases agree with TRBD2. The TCR was taken from a woman between 18 and 29 years old with Graves' ophthalmopathy. The CDR3 sequence: CASSPRAGVTPGANVLTF. CDR3 bases: TGTGCCAGCTCACCTCGGGCGGGAGTGACCCCTGGGGCCAACGTCCTGACTTTC.